The clone carrying this TCR beta chain was counted only a few times. Its antigen is unknown. The source of the sample is a study of T cell repertoires in cytomegalovirus infection. Study overall: Use of recently identified HLA-C-restricted and well-studied HLA-B-restricted CMV epitopes was part of the study. Indications of both CMV infection and matching HLA type were provided by public TCR beta signatures.

Each CDR3 protein gets one entry after TCRdb re-called the reads with MiXCR. This sample has under 95,000 distinct CDR3 sequences, with around half found just once. Deletions cut 0 bases from V and 5 bases from J, with 10 bases between. This CDR3 is built from 14 residues. The germline CDR1 and CDR2 sequences are MNHNY and SVGAGI (reference sequence). Specimen: CD8+ T cells from cultured PBMCs, collected from culture after CMV antigen stimulation. This chain connects TRBV6-6 to TRBJ1-1; weak D call: TRBD1 (5 bases). The receptor comes from a human donor in good health (CMV status not recorded). Some clones in this sample may be carry-over from other donors' samples. CDR3 amino acids: CASSYSGDRTEAFF. In DNA, the CDR3 is TGTGCCAGCAGTTACTCGGGGGATCGTACTGAAGCTTTCTTT.